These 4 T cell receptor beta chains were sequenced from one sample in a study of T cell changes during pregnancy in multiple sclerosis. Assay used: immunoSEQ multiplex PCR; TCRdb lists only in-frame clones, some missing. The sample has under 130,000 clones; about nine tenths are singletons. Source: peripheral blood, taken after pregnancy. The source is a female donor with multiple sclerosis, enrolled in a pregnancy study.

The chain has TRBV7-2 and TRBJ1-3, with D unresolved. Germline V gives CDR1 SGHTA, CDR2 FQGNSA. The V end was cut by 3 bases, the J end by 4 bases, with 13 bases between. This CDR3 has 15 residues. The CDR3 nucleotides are TGTGCCAGCAGCTTCAACTCATTTTACGGAAACACCATATATTTT. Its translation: CASSFNSFYGNTIYF.

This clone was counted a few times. The CDR3 protein is CASSKRGPMQFF. The CDR3, as DNA: TGTGCCAGCAGTAAGCGGGGACCCATGCAGTTCTTC. V and J are TRBV9 and TRBJ2-1; 7 positions agree with TRBD2. CDR1 is SGDLS and CDR2 is YYNGEE in the germline V gene. The CDR3 contains 12 residues. The V and J ends lost 5 bases and 12 bases, in that order; junction bases with no gene match: 8.

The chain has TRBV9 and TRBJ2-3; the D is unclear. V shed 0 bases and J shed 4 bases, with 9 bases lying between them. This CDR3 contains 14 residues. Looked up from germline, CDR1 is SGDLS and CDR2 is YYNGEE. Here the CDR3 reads CASSVGVNPDTQYF. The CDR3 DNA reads TGTGCCAGCAGCGTAGGCGTTAACCCAGATACGCAGTATTTT.

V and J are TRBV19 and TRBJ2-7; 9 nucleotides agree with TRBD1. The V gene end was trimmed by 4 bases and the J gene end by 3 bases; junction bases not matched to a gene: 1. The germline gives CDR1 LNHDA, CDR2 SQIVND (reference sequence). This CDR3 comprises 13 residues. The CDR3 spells CASSTDRGYEQYF. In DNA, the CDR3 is TGTGCCAGTAGTACGGACAGGGGCTACGAGCAGTACTTC.